This T cell receptor beta chain derives from a study of T cells in Graves' hyperthyroidism and ophthalmopathy. The length of the CDR3 is 15 residues. Deletions cut 5 bases from V and 5 bases from J, with 16 bases between. Germline loops: CDR1 SGHVS, CDR2 FQNEAQ. Using RNA transcripts as the source, TCR beta CDR3 regions were amplified. HTBI primers were the set used in a first-round RT-PCR of the TCR CDR3. TCRdb reprocessed the multiplex PCR reads with MiXCR, giving one entry per CDR3 protein. The table has about 560,000 distinct CDR3 sequences, 16% seen once. There are many counts of this clonotype. The chain uses TRBV7-8 and TRBJ2-1, with D possibly being TRBD1 (7 bases). Material for sequencing was blood. This TCR was sampled from a woman younger than 30 with Graves' hyperthyroidism. The CDR3 DNA reads as TGTGCCAGCAGCCGGGACGGGGGACAGAACAATGAGCAGTTCTTC. Its protein product is CASSRDGGQNNEQFF.